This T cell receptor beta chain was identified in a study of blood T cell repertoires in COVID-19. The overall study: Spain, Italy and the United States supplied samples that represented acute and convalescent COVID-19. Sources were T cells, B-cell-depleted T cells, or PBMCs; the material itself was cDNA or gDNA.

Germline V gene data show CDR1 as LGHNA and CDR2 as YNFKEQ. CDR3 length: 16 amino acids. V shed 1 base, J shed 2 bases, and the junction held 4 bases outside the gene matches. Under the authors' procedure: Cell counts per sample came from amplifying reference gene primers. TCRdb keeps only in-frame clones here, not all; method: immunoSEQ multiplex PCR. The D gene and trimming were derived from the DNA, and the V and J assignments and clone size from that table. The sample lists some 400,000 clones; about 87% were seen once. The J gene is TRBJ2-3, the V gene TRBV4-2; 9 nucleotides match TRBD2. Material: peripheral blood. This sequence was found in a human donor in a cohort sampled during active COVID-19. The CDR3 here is CASSQAASGATDTQYF. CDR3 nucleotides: TGTGCCAGCAGCCAAGCTGCTAGCGGGGCCACAGATACGCAGTATTTT.